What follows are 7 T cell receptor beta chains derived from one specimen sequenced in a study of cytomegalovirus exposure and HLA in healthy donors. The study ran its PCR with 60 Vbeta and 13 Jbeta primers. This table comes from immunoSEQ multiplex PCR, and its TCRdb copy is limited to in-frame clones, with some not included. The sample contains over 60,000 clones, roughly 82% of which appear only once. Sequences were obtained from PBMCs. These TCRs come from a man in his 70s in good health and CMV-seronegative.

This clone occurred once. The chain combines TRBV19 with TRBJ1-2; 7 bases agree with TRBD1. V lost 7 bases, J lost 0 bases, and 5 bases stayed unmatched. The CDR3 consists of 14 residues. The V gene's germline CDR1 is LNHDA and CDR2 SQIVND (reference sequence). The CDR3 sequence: CASTRQGANYGYTF. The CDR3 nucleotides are TGTGCCAGTACTAGACAGGGAGCTAACTATGGCTACACCTTC. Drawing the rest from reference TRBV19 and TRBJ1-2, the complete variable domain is DGGITQSPKYLFRKEGQNVTLSCEQNLNHDAMYWYRQDPGQGLRLIYYSQIVNDFQKGDIAEGYSVSREKKESFPLTVTSAQKNPTAFYLCASTRQGANYGYTFGSGTRLTVV.

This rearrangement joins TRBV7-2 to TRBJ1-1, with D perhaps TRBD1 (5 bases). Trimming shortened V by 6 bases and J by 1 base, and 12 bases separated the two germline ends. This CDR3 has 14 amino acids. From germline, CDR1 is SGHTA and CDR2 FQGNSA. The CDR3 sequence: CASRKGMENTEAFF. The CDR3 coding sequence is TGTGCCAGCAGGAAGGGGATGGAGAACACTGAAGCTTTCTTT. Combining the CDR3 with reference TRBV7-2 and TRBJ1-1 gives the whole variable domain GAGVSQSPSNKVTEKGKDVELRCDPISGHTALYWYRQSLGQGLEFLIYFQGNSAPDKSGLPSDRFSAERTGGSVSTLTIQRTQQEDSAVYLCASRKGMENTEAFFGQGTRLTVV.

The CDR3 DNA reads as TGTGCCAGCAGCTTAGAGGGGGCTAACAATCAGCCCCAGCATTTT. It yields the protein CASSLEGANNQPQHF. The J gene is TRBJ1-5, the V gene TRBV7-2; 7 positions match TRBD1. V trimming: 1 base; J trimming: 3 bases; junction bases outside the gene matches: 3. Germline assignment: CDR1 SGHTA and CDR2 FQGNSA. The CDR3 length is 15 residues.

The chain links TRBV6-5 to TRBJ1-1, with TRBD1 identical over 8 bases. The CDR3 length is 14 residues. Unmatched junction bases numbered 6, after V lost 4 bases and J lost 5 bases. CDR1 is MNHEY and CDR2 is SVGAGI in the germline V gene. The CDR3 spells CASSFSTGGTEAFF. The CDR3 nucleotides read TGTGCCAGCAGTTTCTCTACAGGGGGGACTGAAGCTTTCTTT.

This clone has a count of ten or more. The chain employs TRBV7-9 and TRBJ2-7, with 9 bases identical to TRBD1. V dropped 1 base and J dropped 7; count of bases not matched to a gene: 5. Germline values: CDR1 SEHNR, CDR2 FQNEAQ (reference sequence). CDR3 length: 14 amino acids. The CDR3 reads CASSLVGQGLEQYF. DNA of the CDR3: TGTGCCAGCAGCTTAGTGGGACAGGGCTTGGAGCAGTACTTC.

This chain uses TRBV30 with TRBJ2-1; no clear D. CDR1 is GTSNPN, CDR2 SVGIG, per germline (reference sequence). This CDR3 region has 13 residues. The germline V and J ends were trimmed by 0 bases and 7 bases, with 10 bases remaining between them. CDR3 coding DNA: TGTGCCTGGAGTGTCGGAGTGGGTAATGAGCAGTTCTTC. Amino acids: CAWSVGVGNEQFF.

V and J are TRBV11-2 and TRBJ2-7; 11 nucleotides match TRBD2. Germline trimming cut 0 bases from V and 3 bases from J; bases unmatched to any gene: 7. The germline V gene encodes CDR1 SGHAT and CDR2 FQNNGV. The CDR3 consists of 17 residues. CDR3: CASSLDQGLAVYYEQYF. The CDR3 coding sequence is TGTGCCAGCAGCTTAGACCAGGGACTAGCGGTTTACTACGAGCAGTACTTC.